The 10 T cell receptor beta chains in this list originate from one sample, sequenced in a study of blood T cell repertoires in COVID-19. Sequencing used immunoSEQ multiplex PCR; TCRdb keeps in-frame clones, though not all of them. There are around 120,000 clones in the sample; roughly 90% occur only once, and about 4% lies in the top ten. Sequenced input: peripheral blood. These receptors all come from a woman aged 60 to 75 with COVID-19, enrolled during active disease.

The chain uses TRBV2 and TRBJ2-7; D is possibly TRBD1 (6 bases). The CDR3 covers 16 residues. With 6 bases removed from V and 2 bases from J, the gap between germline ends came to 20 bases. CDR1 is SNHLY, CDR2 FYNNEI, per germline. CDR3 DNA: TGTGCCAGCAGCCAACAAAGGGGGAACCCAACCTACGAGCAGTACTTC. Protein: CASSQQRGNPTYEQYF.

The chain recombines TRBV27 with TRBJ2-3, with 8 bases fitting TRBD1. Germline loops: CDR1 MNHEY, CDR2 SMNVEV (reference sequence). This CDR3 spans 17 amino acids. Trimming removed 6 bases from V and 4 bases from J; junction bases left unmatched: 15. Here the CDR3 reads CASSLGSGQGVADTQYF. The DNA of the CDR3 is TGTGCCAGCAGCCTCGGGTCAGGACAGGGAGTCGCAGATACGCAGTATTTT.

The CDR3 DNA sequence: TGTGCCAGCAGTTACGGGGGGGACCTGAACACTGAAGCTTTCTTT. It is translated as CASSYGGDLNTEAFF. The V gene is TRBV6-2 or TRBV6-3, the J gene TRBJ1-1, with a tentative D call TRBD1 (5 bases). CDR1 and CDR2 from the germline V gene are MNHEY and SVGEGT. The CDR3 loop spans 15 amino acids. V shed 2 bases and J shed 0 bases, with 10 bases lying between them.

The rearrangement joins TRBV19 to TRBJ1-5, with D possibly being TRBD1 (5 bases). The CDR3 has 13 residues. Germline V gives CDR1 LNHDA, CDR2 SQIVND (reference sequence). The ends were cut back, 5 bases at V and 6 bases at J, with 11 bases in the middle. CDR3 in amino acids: CASSLTGIQPQHF. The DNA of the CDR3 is TGTGCCAGTAGTCTAACAGGTATTCAGCCCCAGCATTTT.

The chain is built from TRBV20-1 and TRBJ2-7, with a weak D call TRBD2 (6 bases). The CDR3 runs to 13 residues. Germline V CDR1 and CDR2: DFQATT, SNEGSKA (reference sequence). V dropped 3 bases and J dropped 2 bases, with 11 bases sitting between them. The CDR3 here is CSASVGGAYEQYF. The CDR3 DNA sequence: TGCAGTGCTAGTGTCGGCGGGGCCTACGAGCAGTACTTC.

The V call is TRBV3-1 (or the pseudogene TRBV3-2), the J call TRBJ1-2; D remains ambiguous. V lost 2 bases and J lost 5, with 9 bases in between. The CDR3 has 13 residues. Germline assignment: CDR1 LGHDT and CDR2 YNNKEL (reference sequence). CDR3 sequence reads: CASSQPGGYGYTF. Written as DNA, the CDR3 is TGTGCCAGCAGCCAACCGGGAGGTTATGGCTACACCTTC.

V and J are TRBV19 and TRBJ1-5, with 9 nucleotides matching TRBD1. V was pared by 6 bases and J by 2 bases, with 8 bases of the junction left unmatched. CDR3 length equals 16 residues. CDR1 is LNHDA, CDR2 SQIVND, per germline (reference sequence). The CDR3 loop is CASRTPGQGGNQPQHF. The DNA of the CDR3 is TGTGCCAGTAGGACCCCGGGACAGGGCGGCAATCAGCCCCAGCATTTT.

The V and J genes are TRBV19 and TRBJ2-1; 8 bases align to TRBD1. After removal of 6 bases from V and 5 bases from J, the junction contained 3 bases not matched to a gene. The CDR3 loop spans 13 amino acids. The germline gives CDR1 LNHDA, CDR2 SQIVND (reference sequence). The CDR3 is CASRTDRDNEQFF. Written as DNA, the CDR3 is TGTGCCAGTAGAACGGACAGGGACAATGAGCAGTTCTTC.

The DNA of the CDR3 is TGTGCCGCGGGGTCTACCGGGGAGCTGTTTTTT. Translating gives CAAGSTGELFF. The rearrangement joins TRBV24-1 to TRBJ2-2; tentatively, D is TRBD2 (6 bases). V was cut by 12 bases and J by 5 bases, with 9 bases left in between. The CDR3 runs 11 residues. CDR1 KGHDR and CDR2 SFDVKD come from the germline V gene.

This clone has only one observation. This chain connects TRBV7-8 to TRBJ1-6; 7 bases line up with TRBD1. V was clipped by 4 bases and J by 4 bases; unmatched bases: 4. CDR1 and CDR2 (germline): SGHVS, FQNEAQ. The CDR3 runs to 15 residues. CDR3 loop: CASSSMTGYNSPLHF. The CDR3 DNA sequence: TGTGCCAGCAGCTCTATGACAGGGTATAATTCACCCCTCCACTTT.